The rows below give T cell receptor beta chains drawn from one sample of a study of vaccination and CD4 T cells after COVID-19. These TCRs are of unknown antigen specificity. TCRdb itself ran the PCR reads through MiXCR, one entry per CDR3 protein. The data hold approximately 6,700 distinct CDR3 sequences, with 35% to 50% observed a single time. Sequences were obtained from CD4+ T cells from blood, cultured in vitro. The receptor set was obtained from a human donor in good health. CDR3s include the opening cysteine and the closing phenylalanine or tryptophan. Not every row has a clone size; where given, it reads once, few, many or a size class.

V,length,J,size,CDR3
TRBV30,14,TRBJ1-2,.,CAWSVPGFNYGYTF
TRBV6-5,16,TRBJ1-2,.,CASSYIRAPANYGYTF
TRBV19,15,TRBJ1-1,.,CASTPIEEGNTEAFF
TRBV10-3,13,TRBJ1-5,medium-sized,CAITGGLNQPQHF
TRBV7-6,14,TRBJ2-3,once,CASSSRTGPQGAYF
TRBV20-1,16,TRBJ2-5,few,CSARDPFRSPLETQYF
TRBV2,11,TRBJ2-5,few,CASRITGPQYF
TRBV12-3/TRBV12-4,13,TRBJ1-2,.,CASSEQGAWGYTF
TRBV5-1,12,TRBJ1-1,few,CASSVRGTEAFF
TRBV27,13,TRBJ1-1,once,CASTRESGTEAFF
TRBV5-1,13,TRBJ1-1,.,CASSFMANTEAFF
TRBV9,14,TRBJ1-1,.,CASSPSDGLTEAFF
TRBV7-9,11,TRBJ1-1,few,CASSSQIEAFF
TRBV7-3,12,TRBJ1-2,.,CASSLAGYGYTF